This TCR beta chain was recorded in a study of CD8 T cells in Susac syndrome (dated by TCRdb to about 2019). Background on the whole study: Among the sequenced Susac syndrome patients, six had clinically active disease and under 10 were in clinical remission. At blood withdrawal, Susac syndrome patients were either therapy-naive, taking corticosteroids (in some cases with IVIg as well), or taking IVIg alone. Repertoire sequencing was used to test whether CD8+ T cell activation and differentiation in Susac syndrome was antigen driven. Here is what the overall study found, with its caveats: The TCR sequencing and HLA analysis was acknowledged to have included a relatively small number of individuals. The CD4+ T cell repertoire of patients with Susac syndrome showed no detectable clonal expansion.

The germline V gene yields SGHRS for CDR1 and YFSETQ for CDR2. Germline trimming: 4 bases from V, 3 bases from J; junction bases outside gene matches: 10. Taken from cysteine to phenylalanine, the CDR3 has 16 residues. Just CDR3 DNA is preserved here, 48 bases in frame from base 1. Peripheral blood CD8+ and CD4+ T cells from healthy donors, Susac syndrome patients and multiple sclerosis patients were profiled using high-throughput TCR beta sequencing. Recently defined diagnostic criteria for definite or probable disease were met by the Susac syndrome patients. Bulk CD8+ and CD4+ T cells were purified by magnetic negative isolation, while CD8+ TEMRA cells were enriched using FACS. Blood was collected in EDTA tubes and processed within 24 hours, with PBMCs isolated through density gradient centrifugation. PBMCs intended for TCR sequencing were cryopreserved in liquid nitrogen and thawed later in a water bath at 37 degrees C. A purity of at least 90% was achieved for sorted or isolated CD4+, CD8+ and CD8+ TEMRA cells.

RNA was extracted with the RNeasy kit and roughly 0.5 to 1 ug was reverse transcribed using random hexamers. TCR beta CDR3 regions were amplified with the immunoSEQ multiplex PCR assay covering 54 Vbeta and 13 Jbeta segments. Bias from PCR amplification was corrected by using a synthetic template baseline for primer optimization and for computational correction. In the original analysis: Reads were assigned to V, D and J genes according to IMGT and analyzed in immunoSEQ Analyzer, with only productive sequences retained. Clonality was calculated as one minus the Shannon entropy normalized by log2 of the number of productive unique sequences. For each patient and control, public and private clones were evaluated within the 100 most prevalent clones. Susac-specific clones were defined as absent from healthy and MS cohorts, 850 to 1,300 published viral clones and other ImmuneACCESS disease sequences. TCRdb's own reprocessing of the public reads used fastp at Q25 and MiXCR and kept productive beta chains. Rows are combined by CDR3 protein, so each entry shows the most common genes and DNA. The V and J calls reflect TCRdb's pipeline rather than the authors' work. This sample lists 150,000 or so distinct CDR3 sequences; around 96% were detected once. The top ten clonotypes cover around 0.12% of the sample.

Turning to this clonotype: It has no known antigen specificity. Per-base qualities were not stored, and no clone one base away is much larger.

The specimen was CD4+ T cells from PBMCs. This TCR derives from a human donor with Susac syndrome. This receptor chain uses TRBV5-1 and TRBJ2-1, with TRBD2 matching 7 junction bases. The DNA is as follows: TGCGCCAGCAGCCCTACGGGGGTAGCGGGCTACAATGAGCAGTTCTTC. It translates to CASSPTGVAGYNEQFF.